A selection of T cell receptor beta chains follows, all from one sample in a study of human T cells and chemical hapten exposure. TCRdb itself ran the RACE reads through MiXCR, one entry per CDR3 protein. The sample includes around 350,000 distinct CDR3 sequences, around 5.5% of them seen just once. The sample here was whole blood, taken in connection with sensitization to the hapten diphenylcyclopropenone (DPC). These receptors were collected from a woman under 30 with alopecia areata. Some clones in this sample may be carry-over from other donors' samples. Each CDR3 is given with its conserved first and last residue. The D gene is left open where the match is weak. Size is omitted from some rows. Given values are once, few, many or a class for expanded clones.

>TRBV27|many|13|NA|TRBJ2-3
CASSSLITDTQYF
TGTGCCAGCAGTTCCCTAATCACAGATACGCAGTATTTT
>TRBV29-1|many|13|NA|TRBJ1-1
CSAMLGVWAEAFF
TGCAGCGCTATGTTGGGGGTATGGGCTGAAGCTTTCTTT
>TRBV18|few|15|NA|TRBJ2-7
CASSGQIQVNDEQYF
TGTGCCAGCTCCGGTCAAATTCAGGTAAACGACGAGCAGTACTTC
>TRBV6-2/TRBV6-3|few|15|TRBD2|TRBJ2-5
CASSAGTSGVETQYF
TGTGCCAGCAGTGCCGGGACTAGCGGCGTGGAGACCCAGTACTTC
>TRBV27|few|18|NA|TRBJ1-2
CASSLSGPQTGTHYGYTF
TGTGCCAGCAGTTTATCGGGACCACAAACCGGGACCCACTATGGCTACACCTTC
>TRBV6-5|many|15|NA|TRBJ1-1
CASRMGAGWPTEAFF
TGTGCCAGCAGAATGGGGGCGGGGTGGCCCACTGAAGCTTTCTTT
>TRBV7-2|many|13|TRBD1|TRBJ2-1
CASSSAGGNEQFF
TGTGCCAGCAGCTCGGCAGGGGGCAATGAGCAGTTCTTC
>TRBV5-6|NA|14|NA|TRBJ2-1
CASSWGGQYHEQFF
TGTGCCAGCAGCTGGGGGGGACAGTACCATGAGCAGTTCTTC
>TRBV20-1|few|18|NA|TRBJ2-6
CSARDQGGGTAGANVLTF
TGCAGTGCTAGAGACCAGGGGGGTGGTACCGCTGGGGCCAACGTCCTGACTTTC
>TRBV11-2|many|12|TRBD1|TRBJ1-1
CASSADRALAFF
TGTGCCAGCAGCGCTGACAGGGCTCTAGCTTTCTTT
>TRBV2|NA|13|NA|TRBJ2-5
CASSEGDQETQYF
TGTGCCAGCAGTGAGGGGGACCAAGAGACCCAGTACTTC
>TRBV4-3|many|15|TRBD1|TRBJ2-7
CASSQDLNRGYEQYF
TGCGCCAGCAGCCAAGATCTGAACAGGGGATACGAGCAGTACTTC
>TRBV29-1|many|14|NA|TRBJ1-1
CSVHAFGANTEAFF
TGCAGCGTGCATGCTTTCGGGGCGAACACTGAAGCTTTCTTT
>TRBV29-1|many|16|TRBD1|TRBJ2-7
CSAAGRTGGNLNEQYF
TGCAGCGCCGCTGGTCGGACAGGTGGGAATTTGAACGAGCAGTACTTC
>TRBV7-2|many|12|TRBD2|TRBJ2-1
CASSSSGVEQFF
TGTGCCAGCAGCTCCAGCGGGGTCGAGCAGTTCTTC
>TRBV29-1|many|14|NA|TRBJ2-3
CSVDGTDSTDTQYF
TGCAGCGTCGATGGGACGGATAGCACAGATACGCAGTATTTT
>TRBV7-8|many|14|NA|TRBJ1-1
CASRTPSKGTEAFF
TGTGCCAGCAGGACACCCAGTAAGGGAACTGAAGCTTTCTTT
>TRBV12-3/TRBV12-4|many|15|TRBD1|TRBJ1-6
CASSPPGGPGSPLHF
TGTGCCAGCAGCCCACCAGGGGGGCCCGGTTCACCCCTCCACTTT
>TRBV12-3/TRBV12-4|many|14|NA|TRBJ2-3
CASSSRGAGDTQYF
TGTGCCAGCAGCTCCCGGGGGGCGGGAGATACGCAGTATTTT
>TRBV18|many|16|NA|TRBJ1-1
CASSSFSSAMNTEAFF
TGTGCCAGCTCATCATTTTCCAGCGCTATGAACACTGAAGCTTTCTTT
>TRBV21-1|few|20|NA|TRBJ2-3
CASSKDYRAGGHTGTDTQYF
TGTGCCAGCAGCAAAGATTATCGAGCGGGGGGGCACACTGGCACAGATACGCAGTATTTT
>TRBV2|NA|15|NA|TRBJ1-1
CASSGDRQERSEAFF
TGTGCCAGCAGTGGAGACAGACAGGAGCGATCCGAAGCTTTCTTT
>TRBV6-5|many|13|NA|TRBJ2-3
CASGRETTDTQYF
TGTGCCAGCGGACGGGAGACAACAGATACGCAGTATTTT
>TRBV11-2|few|13|NA|TRBJ2-5
CASSLGLGDSQYF
TGTGCCAGCAGCTTAGGACTAGGAGACTCCCAGTACTTC
>TRBV10-3|NA|13|NA|TRBJ1-1
CAISTGKNTEAFF
TGTGCCATCAGTACAGGGAAGAACACTGAAGCTTTCTTT
>TRBV6-5|NA|14|TRBD1|TRBJ1-4
CASSWDRSNEKLFF
TGTGCCAGCAGTTGGGACAGGTCCAATGAAAAACTGTTTTTT
>TRBV7-3|many|13|NA|TRBJ2-2
CASSFSPSGELFF
TGTGCCAGCAGCTTTTCGCCCTCCGGGGAGCTGTTTTTT
>TRBV2|NA|13|NA|TRBJ1-4
CASSESEREALFF
TGTGCCAGCAGTGAAAGCGAGCGAGAAGCACTGTTTTTT
>TRBV7-2|few|14|NA|TRBJ1-5
CASSLRDGDQPQHF
TGTGCCAGCAGCTTAAGGGATGGGGATCAGCCCCAGCATTTT
>TRBV20-1|NA|15|NA|TRBJ1-4
CSAKGREYFNEKLFF
TGCAGTGCCAAAGGGCGGGAGTACTTTAATGAAAAACTGTTTTTT
>TRBV24-1|many|15|NA|TRBJ1-4
CATSDADPREEKLFF
TGTGCCACCAGTGACGCAGACCCTCGGGAGGAAAAACTGTTTTTT
>TRBV25-1|NA|15|NA|TRBJ1-4
CASSDASAGEEKLFF
TGTGCCAGCAGTGATGCCTCCGCGGGGGAAGAAAAACTGTTTTTT
>TRBV5-1|NA|16|NA|TRBJ2-3
CASSYGPPNGADTQYF
TGCGCCAGCAGCTACGGACCTCCAAACGGAGCAGATACGCAGTATTTT
>TRBV6-2/TRBV6-3|few|17|TRBD2|TRBJ2-3
CASRPLLAGGFTDTQYF
TGTGCCAGCAGGCCCCTCTTAGCGGGGGGATTCACAGATACGCAGTATTTT
>TRBV4-3|many|15|TRBD1|TRBJ1-5
CASSQETGGSQPQHF
TGCGCCAGCAGCCAAGAGACAGGGGGCTCTCAGCCCCAGCATTTT
>TRBV20-1|NA|14|TRBD1|TRBJ1-1
CSASPDRAVAEAFF
TGCAGTGCTAGCCCTGACAGGGCGGTCGCTGAAGCTTTCTTT
>TRBV7-9|NA|16|NA|TRBJ1-2
CASSPYGPSDNYGYTF
TGTGCCAGCAGCCCCTACGGCCCCTCAGATAACTATGGCTACACCTTC
>TRBV20-1|NA|14|NA|TRBJ2-2
CSARAFLDTGELFF
TGCAGTGCTAGAGCGTTTCTCGACACCGGGGAGCTGTTTTTT
>TRBV6-1|NA|15|TRBD2|TRBJ2-7
CASSELAGDLYEQYF
TGTGCCAGCAGTGAGTTAGCGGGGGACCTCTACGAGCAGTACTTC
>TRBV28|few|15|NA|TRBJ2-7
CASRHSLPSSYEQYF
TGTGCCAGCAGACACAGCCTACCTAGCTCCTACGAGCAGTACTTC
>TRBV12-3/TRBV12-4|many|13|NA|TRBJ1-2
CASSLDGSGGYTF
TGTGCCAGCAGTCTCGACGGGTCCGGGGGCTACACCTTC
>TRBV5-1|NA|16|NA|TRBJ2-3
CASSRPPWPSTDTQYF
TGCGCCAGCAGCCGGCCCCCGTGGCCCAGCACAGATACGCAGTATTTT
>TRBV21-1|many|15|NA|TRBJ2-3
CASSKDRDHTDTQYF
TGTGCCAGCAGCAAAGACAGGGATCACACAGATACGCAGTATTTT
>TRBV28|NA|14|NA|TRBJ2-2
CASSPGLHTGELFF
TGTGCCAGCAGCCCCGGACTCCACACCGGGGAGCTGTTTTTT
>TRBV6-6|many|14|NA|TRBJ1-1
CASSYSAGYTEAFF
TGTGCCAGCAGTTACTCGGCAGGATACACTGAAGCTTTCTTT
>TRBV7-9|NA|15|NA|TRBJ2-2
CASSPGEENTGELFF
TGTGCCAGCAGCCCGGGGGAGGAGAACACCGGGGAGCTGTTTTTT
>TRBV28|few|15|NA|TRBJ2-5
CASRSGPGSGETQYF
TGTGCCAGCAGGAGCGGCCCGGGGTCTGGAGAGACCCAGTACTTC
>TRBV4-3|many|16|NA|TRBJ2-3
CASSQDGTGTGDTQYF
TGCGCCAGCAGCCAAGACGGAACAGGGACTGGAGATACGCAGTATTTT
>TRBV7-9|few|15|NA|TRBJ2-1
CASSHTGTSVNEQFF
TGTGCCAGCAGCCATACCGGGACAAGCGTTAATGAGCAGTTCTTC
>TRBV3-1|NA|18|NA|TRBJ1-1
CASSQDGDGGRPNTEAFF
TGTGCCAGCAGCCAAGACGGGGATGGGGGACGGCCGAACACTGAAGCTTTCTTT
>TRBV29-1|NA|13|NA|TRBJ1-2
CSALREGDYGYTF
TGCAGCGCCCTTCGTGAGGGGGACTATGGCTACACCTTC
>TRBV12-3/TRBV12-4|many|12|NA|TRBJ1-6
CASSLLGSPLHF
TGTGCCAGCAGTCTCCTAGGGTCACCCCTCCACTTT